This T cell receptor beta chain was recorded in a study of T cell repertoires in ileal Crohn's disease. At the level of the study: Every patient was operated on for stricturing (about 60%) or penetrating (approximately 40%) complications. Study findings and constraints: Endoscopic recurrence occurred in every patient whose clonality exceeded 26.8%.

A word on this clone: The target antigen is unknown.

Time point specified: inflamed ileum from the surgical specimen. This CDR3 contains 14 residues. V was shortened by 4 bases and J by 6 bases, with 13 bases between the two germline ends. Germline CDR1 is SNHLY and CDR2 is FYNNEI. Generated by immunoSEQ multiplex PCR, the TCRdb table keeps only in-frame clones and is missing some. In the table there are around 15,000 clones, more than 85% of which are singletons. This sequence joins TRBV2 and TRBJ1-5; maybe TRBD1 (5 bases). Source material: ileal tissue. This TCR derives from an adult with Crohn's disease. CDR3 in DNA: TGTGCCAGCAGTGGATTAGGGGTGAGTCAGCCCCAGCATTTT. Translated, it gives CASSGLGVSQPQHF. The entire variable domain, with the rest obtained from reference TRBV2 and TRBJ1-5, is as follows: EPEVTQTPSHQVTQMGQEVILRCVPISNHLYFYWYRQILGQKVEFLVSFYNNEISEKSEIFDDQFSVERPDGSNFTLKIRSTKLEDSAMYFCASSGLGVSQPQHFGDGTRLSIL.